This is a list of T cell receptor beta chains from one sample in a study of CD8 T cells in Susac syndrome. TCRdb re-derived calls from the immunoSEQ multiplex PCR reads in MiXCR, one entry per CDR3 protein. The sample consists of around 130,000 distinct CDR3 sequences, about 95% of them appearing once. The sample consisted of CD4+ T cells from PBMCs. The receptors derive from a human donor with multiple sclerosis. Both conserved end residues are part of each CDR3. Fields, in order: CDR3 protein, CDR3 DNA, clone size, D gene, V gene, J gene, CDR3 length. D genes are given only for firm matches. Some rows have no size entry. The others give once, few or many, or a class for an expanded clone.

CDR3: CASDRTGGLGYTF
DNA: TGTGCCAGCGACAGGACAGGGGGCCTTGGCTACACCTTC
size: few
D: TRBD1
V: TRBV6-2/TRBV6-3
J: TRBJ1-2
length: 13

CDR3: CAWRITGGVGELFF
DNA: TGTGCCTGGAGGATAACAGGGGGCGTGGGGGAACTGTTTTTT
size: -
D: TRBD1
V: TRBV30
J: TRBJ1-4
length: 14

CDR3: CASSQRDRGFEKLFF
DNA: TGCGCCAGCAGCCAGAGGGACAGGGGCTTTGAAAAACTGTTTTTT
size: once
D: TRBD1
V: TRBV4-1
J: TRBJ1-4
length: 15

CDR3: CASSDRDSYNEQFF
DNA: TGTGCCAGCAGTGACAGGGACTCCTACAATGAGCAGTTCTTC
size: -
D: -
V: TRBV2
J: TRBJ2-1
length: 14

CDR3: CASSEGPGPQHF
DNA: TGTGCCAGCAGTGAAGGTCCCGGGCCCCAGCATTTT
size: -
D: -
V: TRBV2
J: TRBJ1-5
length: 12

CDR3: CATRPTNYGYTF
DNA: TGTGCCACCCGGCCAACAAACTATGGCTACACCTTC
size: -
D: -
V: TRBV6-6
J: TRBJ1-2
length: 12

CDR3: CASRESSSYRDEQYF
DNA: TGTGCCAGCAGGGAGTCGAGCTCCTATAGAGACGAGCAGTACTTC
size: -
D: -
V: TRBV28
J: TRBJ2-7
length: 15

CDR3: CASSPTGYNSPLHF
DNA: TGTGCCAGCAGCCCCACGGGCTATAATTCACCCCTCCACTTT
size: once
D: -
V: TRBV25-1
J: TRBJ1-6
length: 14

CDR3: CASSLALLAGGRETQYF
DNA: TGTGCCAGCAGCTTAGCGCTTCTAGCGGGGGGGCGGGAGACCCAGTACTTC
size: -
D: TRBD2
V: TRBV7-2
J: TRBJ2-5
length: 17

CDR3: CATSDRDTQYF
DNA: TGTGCCACCAGTGATAGAGATACGCAGTATTTT
size: -
D: -
V: TRBV24-1
J: TRBJ2-3
length: 11

CDR3: CASKITGGGENIQYF
DNA: TGTGCCAGCAAAATTACGGGAGGAGGGGAAAACATTCAGTACTTC
size: -
D: TRBD2
V: TRBV6-5
J: TRBJ2-4
length: 15

CDR3: CASRRDRDREAFF
DNA: TGTGCCAGCAGACGGGACAGGGACAGAGAAGCTTTCTTT
size: -
D: TRBD1
V: TRBV11-2
J: TRBJ1-1
length: 13

CDR3: CAWTTGRHEQYF
DNA: TGTGCCTGGACGACAGGGCGGCACGAGCAGTACTTC
size: few
D: TRBD1
V: TRBV30
J: TRBJ2-7
length: 12

CDR3: CASSSAPNTGELFF
DNA: TGTGCCAGCAGCTCAGCCCCGAACACCGGGGAGCTGTTTTTT
size: -
D: -
V: TRBV7-2
J: TRBJ2-2
length: 14

CDR3: CASSHEDRENSPLHF
DNA: TGTGCCAGCAGCCATGAGGACAGGGAAAATTCACCCCTCCACTTT
size: -
D: TRBD1
V: TRBV3-1
J: TRBJ1-6
length: 15

CDR3: CASSLGQGPDTQYF
DNA: TGTGCCAGCAGTCTTGGACAGGGGCCAGATACGCAGTATTTT
size: few
D: TRBD1
V: TRBV6-1
J: TRBJ2-3
length: 14

CDR3: CSVGTSGEYEQYF
DNA: TGCAGCGTCGGGACTAGCGGGGAATACGAGCAGTACTTC
size: -
D: TRBD2
V: TRBV29-1
J: TRBJ2-7
length: 13

CDR3: CASSVWGQMNTEAFF
DNA: TGCGCCAGCAGCGTATGGGGACAGATGAACACTGAAGCTTTCTTT
size: -
D: TRBD1
V: TRBV5-1
J: TRBJ1-1
length: 15

CDR3: CAWNRDFLAGNTGELFF
DNA: TGTGCCTGGAATAGAGATTTCCTAGCGGGGAACACCGGGGAGCTGTTTTTT
size: -
D: TRBD2
V: TRBV30
J: TRBJ2-2
length: 17

CDR3: CASSEGGGVEKLFF
DNA: TGTGCCAGCAGTGAAGGAGGGGGCGTTGAAAAACTGTTTTTT
size: -
D: TRBD1
V: TRBV6-1
J: TRBJ1-4
length: 14

CDR3: CASRGGGQTGKSIYGYTF
DNA: TGTGCCAGCAGAGGAGGAGGACAGACGGGGAAATCAATCTATGGCTACACCTTC
size: -
D: -
V: TRBV6-1
J: TRBJ1-2
length: 18

CDR3: CSVSTGGSNQPQHF
DNA: TGCAGCGTTTCCACAGGGGGCAGCAATCAGCCCCAGCATTTT
size: -
D: TRBD1
V: TRBV29-1
J: TRBJ1-5
length: 14

CDR3: CSARDSARGYYGYTF
DNA: TGCAGTGCTAGAGATTCAGCCAGGGGGTACTATGGCTACACCTTC
size: -
D: TRBD1
V: TRBV20-1
J: TRBJ1-2
length: 15

CDR3: CASSPDRGRSDTQYF
DNA: TGTGCCAGCAGCCCGGACAGGGGGCGTTCAGATACGCAGTATTTT
size: -
D: TRBD1
V: TRBV5-4
J: TRBJ2-3
length: 15

CDR3: CASSNQVVDRGNTEAFF
DNA: TGTGCCAGCTCGAACCAAGTGGTCGACAGGGGGAACACTGAAGCTTTCTTT
size: -
D: TRBD1
V: TRBV18
J: TRBJ1-1
length: 17

CDR3: CASSFASSGSSYNEQFF
DNA: TGCGCCAGCAGCTTTGCTTCCAGCGGGAGCTCCTACAATGAGCAGTTCTTC
size: once
D: TRBD2
V: TRBV5-1
J: TRBJ2-1
length: 17

CDR3: CASRPGQGNEQFF
DNA: TGCGCCAGCAGACCGGGACAGGGCAATGAGCAGTTCTTC
size: -
D: TRBD1
V: TRBV5-1
J: TRBJ2-1
length: 13

CDR3: CASRGGTRNEKLFF
DNA: TGCGCCAGCAGGGGGGGAACAAGGAATGAAAAACTGTTTTTT
size: once
D: -
V: TRBV5-1
J: TRBJ1-4
length: 14

CDR3: CAMALEGGEQYF
DNA: TGTGCCATGGCCTTAGAGGGGGGCGAGCAGTACTTC
size: once
D: -
V: TRBV6-7
J: TRBJ2-7
length: 12

CDR3: CASSGDRGYGYTF
DNA: TGTGCCAGCTCCGGGGATAGGGGCTATGGCTACACCTTC
size: once
D: -
V: TRBV3-1
J: TRBJ1-2
length: 13

CDR3: CASGGTGGSYNEQFF
DNA: TGTGCCAGCGGTGGGACAGGGGGCTCCTACAATGAGCAGTTCTTC
size: -
D: TRBD1
V: TRBV5-6
J: TRBJ2-1
length: 15

CDR3: CASSGAPAANRDTQYF
DNA: TGTGCCAGTAGCGGGGCCCCCGCCGCCAACCGAGATACGCAGTATTTT
size: -
D: -
V: TRBV19
J: TRBJ2-3
length: 16

CDR3: CASRYRPDTGELFF
DNA: TGTGCCAGTAGATACAGGCCCGACACCGGGGAGCTGTTTTTT
size: once
D: -
V: TRBV19
J: TRBJ2-2
length: 14

CDR3: CASRPGTTRGGELFF
DNA: TGTGCCAGCAGACCCGGGACTACCCGGGGCGGGGAGCTGTTTTTT
size: -
D: TRBD2
V: TRBV6-2/TRBV6-3
J: TRBJ2-2
length: 15

CDR3: CASSSGQGRGGEKLFF
DNA: TGTGCCAGCAGCTCGGGACAGGGGAGAGGAGGGGAAAAACTGTTTTTT
size: -
D: TRBD1
V: TRBV7-9
J: TRBJ1-4
length: 16

CDR3: CATSDTRGAIETQYF
DNA: TGTGCCACCAGTGATACCAGGGGCGCTATAGAGACCCAGTACTTC
size: -
D: -
V: TRBV24-1
J: TRBJ2-5
length: 15

CDR3: CASSTGQAKMNTEAFF
DNA: TGTGCCAGCTCCACGGGACAGGCGAAGATGAACACTGAAGCTTTCTTT
size: -
D: TRBD1
V: TRBV12-3/TRBV12-4
J: TRBJ1-1
length: 16

CDR3: CASSQDIGQPQHF
DNA: TGCGCCAGCAGCCAAGATATTGGACAGCCCCAGCATTTT
size: -
D: -
V: TRBV4-1
J: TRBJ1-5
length: 13

CDR3: CASSLGSQGAITEAFF
DNA: TGCGCCAGCAGCTTGGGTTCCCAGGGGGCGATCACTGAAGCTTTCTTT
size: -
D: TRBD1
V: TRBV5-1
J: TRBJ1-1
length: 16

CDR3: CSARGTGQGKAEAFF
DNA: TGCAGTGCTAGAGGAACGGGACAGGGGAAAGCTGAAGCTTTCTTT
size: -
D: TRBD1
V: TRBV20-1
J: TRBJ1-1
length: 15

CDR3: CASSSGGTGRSYEQYF
DNA: TGTGCCAGCAGTTCAGGAGGGACAGGTCGCTCCTACGAGCAGTACTTC
size: -
D: TRBD1
V: TRBV12-3/TRBV12-4
J: TRBJ2-7
length: 16

CDR3: CATSRDGTGGKEKLFF
DNA: TGTGCCACCAGCAGAGATGGAACAGGGGGTAAGGAAAAACTGTTTTTT
size: -
D: TRBD1
V: TRBV15
J: TRBJ1-4
length: 16

CDR3: CASSPLSDWMLTDTQYF
DNA: TGTGCCAGCAGTCCCCTTTCAGACTGGATGCTCACAGATACGCAGTATTTT
size: -
D: -
V: TRBV12-3/TRBV12-4
J: TRBJ2-3
length: 17

CDR3: CSVVIMDGNQPQHF
DNA: TGCAGCGTCGTGATCATGGACGGAAATCAGCCCCAGCATTTT
size: -
D: -
V: TRBV29-1
J: TRBJ1-5
length: 14

CDR3: CSARVPGQFYNEQFF
DNA: TGCAGTGCTAGGGTTCCGGGACAGTTCTACAATGAGCAGTTCTTC
size: -
D: TRBD1
V: TRBV20-1
J: TRBJ2-1
length: 15

CDR3: CSVHNTLGNYGYTF
DNA: TGCAGCGTTCACAACACCTTGGGGAACTATGGCTACACCTTC
size: -
D: -
V: TRBV29-1
J: TRBJ1-2
length: 14

CDR3: CASSPSGTDGGMNTEAFF
DNA: TGTGCCAGCAGTCCCTCCGGGACAGACGGCGGGATGAACACTGAAGCTTTCTTT
size: -
D: TRBD1
V: TRBV27
J: TRBJ1-1
length: 18

CDR3: CSARTGGSGEQYF
DNA: TGCAGCGCCCGGACAGGCGGATCGGGTGAGCAGTACTTC
size: -
D: TRBD1
V: TRBV29-1
J: TRBJ2-7
length: 13

CDR3: CASSPRPIWGAFF
DNA: TGTGCCAGCAGTCCCCGCCCCATCTGGGGGGCTTTCTTT
size: -
D: -
V: TRBV28
J: TRBJ1-1
length: 13

CDR3: CASSYGLGTYNEQFF
DNA: TGTGCCAGCAGTTACGGATTAGGCACCTACAATGAGCAGTTCTTC
size: -
D: -
V: TRBV6-5
J: TRBJ2-1
length: 15

CDR3: CASSFGGDTVYEQYF
DNA: TGTGCCAGCAGTTTCGGCGGGGACACAGTCTACGAGCAGTACTTC
size: -
D: -
V: TRBV12-3/TRBV12-4
J: TRBJ2-7
length: 15

CDR3: CASSFLQGTDTQYF
DNA: TGTGCCAGCAGCTTTTTACAGGGGACAGATACGCAGTATTTT
size: once
D: TRBD1
V: TRBV7-8
J: TRBJ2-3
length: 14

CDR3: CAWSGWGDGYTF
DNA: TGTGCCTGGAGTGGATGGGGGGATGGCTACACCTTC
size: -
D: -
V: TRBV30
J: TRBJ1-2
length: 12

CDR3: CASSPLSSYNEQFF
DNA: TGTGCCAGCTCACCATTGAGCTCCTACAATGAGCAGTTCTTC
size: few
D: -
V: TRBV18
J: TRBJ2-1
length: 14

CDR3: CASTGQDNSPLHF
DNA: TGTGCCAGCACAGGACAGGATAATTCACCCCTCCACTTT
size: -
D: TRBD1
V: TRBV2
J: TRBJ1-6
length: 13

CDR3: CAWGGDQGKRRNTDTQYF
DNA: TGTGCCTGGGGAGGGGATCAAGGAAAGAGAAGAAACACAGATACGCAGTATTTT
size: few
D: -
V: TRBV30
J: TRBJ2-3
length: 18

CDR3: CASSDGPAPYEQYF
DNA: TGTGCCAGCAGCGACGGCCCCGCACCCTACGAGCAGTACTTC
size: -
D: -
V: TRBV9
J: TRBJ2-7
length: 14

CDR3: CASSPPNVLNTEAFF
DNA: TGTGCCAGCTCACCACCTAATGTCTTAAACACTGAAGCTTTCTTT
size: once
D: -
V: TRBV18
J: TRBJ1-1
length: 15